The source of this T cell receptor beta chain is a study of cytomegalovirus exposure and HLA in healthy donors. V shed 8 bases and J 6 bases; nucleotides not matched to a gene: 16. This CDR3 spans 17 amino acids. Germline CDR1 and CDR2: MNHEY and SMNVEV (reference sequence). Study observations and caveats: Cytomegalovirus association was listed for 150 to 200 TCR beta chains. Many donors carried some public TCRs, although rarity characterized most TCR sequences. Compared with the approximately 680-donor mean, an Asian-associated ancestry cluster reportedly had fewer N-insertions, according to a later analysis.

Vbeta (60) and Jbeta (13) primers were used in the PCR. Here immunoSEQ multiplex PCR was the method, and the copy in TCRdb shows in-frame clones only, minus some. The repertoire includes roughly 200,000 clones, around 90% of them detected once, and around 1% sits in the top ten. As concerns this clone: Its antigen is unidentified.

The chain has TRBV27 and TRBJ2-1; 10 bases line up with TRBD2. The sample taken for sequencing was PBMCs. The TCR sequence derives from a boy between 2 and 15 years old in good health and CMV-seronegative. In nucleotides, the CDR3 is TGTGCCAGCTCAAGGAAGGTAGTAGCGGGGGGAGGCAATGAGCAGTTCTTC. Encoded protein: CASSRKVVAGGGNEQFF.